This record looks at one TCR beta chain sequence and its context. This CDR3 contains 15 residues. Trimming pared 4 bases from V and 1 base from J, leaving 11 bases between. CDR1 and CDR2 (germline): SNHLY, FYNNEI. The sample belongs to a study of blood T cell repertoires in COVID-19. Seattle patients were enrolled during active infection and followed longitudinally. Generated by immunoSEQ multiplex PCR, the TCRdb table keeps only in-frame clones and is missing some. The repertoire consists of roughly 280,000 clones, with approximately 86% occurring once and the leading ten covering around 5.1%. The chain couples TRBV2 to TRBJ2-4, with TRBD1 as a possible D gene (6 bases). This receptor was taken from a woman aged 55-70 years with COVID-19, enrolled during active disease. The specimen was peripheral blood. CDR3 amino acids: CASSADRPAKNIQYF. CDR3 nucleotides: TGTGCCAGCAGTGCTGACAGGCCTGCCAAAAACATTCAGTACTTC.